This entry lists 27 T cell receptor beta chains sequenced from one sample in a study of cytomegalovirus exposure and HLA in healthy donors. Both 60 Vbeta primers and 13 Jbeta primers went into the PCR. Measured with immunoSEQ multiplex PCR; TCRdb has only the in-frame clones, and not every one. Among 120,000 or so clones listed, around 72% were seen once. The sequenced sample was PBMCs. All receptors derive from a man aged 30 to 39 in good health and CMV-seronegative.

In its sample, this clone was seen a few times. The CDR3 protein is CAIRFGAEDTQYF. The CDR3 nucleotides read TGTGCCATCAGGTTTGGGGCCGAAGATACGCAGTATTTT. The chain uses TRBV10-3 and TRBJ2-3; D might be TRBD1 (5 bases). V was shortened by 6 bases and J by 5 bases, with 12 bases between the two germline ends. This CDR3 comprises 13 residues. The germline CDR1 and CDR2 sequences are ENHRY and SYGVKD.

CDR3: CASSQDTGTGFNSPLHF. The CDR3 bases are TGCGCCAGCAGCCAAGACACCGGGACAGGGTTCAATTCACCCCTCCACTTT. The genes are TRBV4-1 and TRBJ1-6; TRBD1 matches 9 bases. After removal of 0 bases from V and 7 bases from J, the junction contained 7 bases not matched to a gene. CDR3 length: 17 amino acids. CDR1 is MGHRA, CDR2 YSYEKL, per germline.

This clone was counted a few times. The chain combines TRBV10-3 with TRBJ1-5; 7 nucleotides agree with TRBD1. Germline-derived CDR1 and CDR2 are ENHRY and SYGVKD. After removal of 11 bases from V and 6 bases from J, the junction contained 7 bases not matched to a gene. The length of the CDR3 is 12 residues. DNA for the CDR3: TGTGCCGTCGGACAGGACGGTCAGCCCCAGCATTTT. Translating gives CAVGQDGQPQHF.

This sequence joins TRBV6-1 and TRBJ1-2; D is uncertain. V lost 6 bases and J 8 bases, leaving 22 bases between the germline ends. Germline CDR1 and CDR2: MNHNS and SASEGT. The CDR3 totals 15 residues. CDR3 residues: CASRVPVRAVSGYTF. The CDR3 nucleotides read TGTGCCAGCAGAGTCCCCGTGAGGGCCGTCTCAGGCTACACCTTC.

The rearrangement uses TRBV28 and TRBJ2-5; TRBD2 might be the D (6 bases). The DNA end is more similar to TRBJ2-7, so the J call may be wrong. The CDR3 runs to 17 residues. CDR1 is MDHEN, CDR2 SYDVKM, per germline. The CDR3 reads CASSLSVGVGGSGEQYF. The CDR3 region has the DNA TGTGCCAGCAGTTTATCGGTGGGAGTGGGGGGATCGGGCGAGCAGTACTTC.

A single count supports this clone. The rearrangement uses TRBV9 and TRBJ2-7; 14 nucleotides line up with TRBD2. Germline assignment: CDR1 SGDLS and CDR2 YYNGEE. With V trimmed by 3 bases and J by 4 bases, 3 bases remained unmatched. There are 15 residues in the CDR3. The CDR3 loop reads CASSGGTSGGYEQYF. Written as DNA, the CDR3 is TGTGCCAGCAGCGGCGGGACTAGCGGGGGTTACGAGCAGTACTTC.

The CDR3 here is CAWSVSTIDQPQHF. The CDR3 nucleotides are TGTGCCTGGAGTGTCAGTACAATTGATCAGCCCCAGCATTTT. This chain links TRBV30 with TRBJ1-5; no firm D call. The CDR3 extends over 14 amino acids. Looked up from germline, CDR1 is GTSNPN and CDR2 is SVGIG (reference sequence). The V and J ends lost 0 bases and 5 bases respectively, with 11 bases between them. The full variable domain, with the rest looked up from reference TRBV30 and TRBJ1-5, is SQTIHQWPATLVQPVGSPLSLECTVEGTSNPNLYWYRQAAGRGLQLLFYSVGIGQISSEVPQNLSASRPQDRQFILSSKKLLLSDSGFYLCAWSVSTIDQPQHFGDGTRLSIL.

V usage is TRBV10-1 and J usage is TRBJ2-7; 7 nucleotides align to TRBD1. Unmatched junction bases numbered 7, after V lost 9 bases and J lost 2 bases. Germline assignment: CDR1 WNHNN and CDR2 SYGVQD (reference sequence). The CDR3 extends over 13 amino acids. CDR3 bases: TGCGCCAGTTCCGGACAGGATGCCTACGAGCAGTACTTC. Translating it yields CASSGQDAYEQYF.

The chain employs TRBV18 and TRBJ1-5, with 9 bases identical to TRBD1. The CDR3 covers 14 residues. Germline V gene data show CDR1 as KGHSH and CDR2 as LQKENI. With V trimmed by 8 bases and J by 5 bases, 7 bases remained unmatched. The CDR3 nucleotides are TGTGCCAGCAGGAGGACAGGGGATGATCAGCCCCAGCATTTT. Translated: CASRRTGDDQPQHF.

This clone showed up just a few times. The chain uses TRBV6-4 and TRBJ2-7, with D maybe TRBD2 (6 bases). Germline V lookup: CDR1 MRHNA, CDR2 SNTAGT. Trimming removed 5 bases from V and 6 bases from J, with 14 bases in between. The CDR3 length is 13 residues. The CDR3 loop is CASSPGGVSEQYF. For the CDR3, the DNA is TGTGCCAGCAGTCCAGGAGGGGTATCCGAGCAGTACTTC.

The chain has TRBV7-2 and TRBJ2-3; the D is unclear. The ends were cut back, 2 bases at V and 6 bases at J, with 9 bases in the middle. Germline CDR1 is SGHTA and CDR2 is FQGNSA. This CDR3 region has 13 residues. Here the CDR3 reads CASSLISVDTQYF. The CDR3 nucleotides are TGTGCCAGCAGCTTAATTTCGGTGGATACGCAGTATTTT.

CDR3 in amino acids: CASSLRLAGDPNQETQYF. CDR3 nucleotides: TGTGCCAGCAGCTTAAGACTAGCGGGGGACCCTAACCAAGAGACCCAGTACTTC. The chain couples TRBV13 to TRBJ2-5, with 12 bases fitting TRBD2. Germline loops: CDR1 PRHDT, CDR2 FYEKMQ (reference sequence). CDR3 length: 18 amino acids. With V trimmed by 2 bases and J by 0 bases, 7 bases remained unmatched.

The V gene is TRBV11-3, the J gene TRBJ2-2; D is ambiguous. The CDR3 totals 13 residues. CDR1 SGHNT and CDR2 YENEEA come from the germline V gene. The V gene lost 5 bases and the J gene lost 4 bases, with 8 bases spanning the gap. CDR3 residues: CASSPQSTGELFF. CDR3 nucleotide sequence: TGTGCCAGCAGCCCACAGAGCACCGGGGAGCTGTTTTTT.

This clone was observed a single time. The CDR3 reads CASSPRTGITYEQYF. The CDR3 nucleotides read TGTGCCAGCAGCCCACGGACGGGAATAACCTACGAGCAGTACTTC. The chain has TRBV11-2 and TRBJ2-7, with D possibly being TRBD2 (5 bases). This CDR3 has 15 residues. Germline lookup yields CDR1 SGHAT and CDR2 FQNNGV. V lost 5 bases, J lost 2 bases, and 16 bases lay in between.

The V and J genes are TRBV5-1 and TRBJ2-3, with 9 bases matching TRBD1. The CDR3 sequence is 18 residues long. Germline V gene lookup returns CDR1 SGHRS and CDR2 YFSETQ. J gave up 5 bases and V 4 bases, and 17 bases lay outside the gene matches. The CDR3 loop is CASSLYPFRQGVGDTQYF. Written as DNA, the CDR3 is TGCGCCAGCAGCCTATACCCTTTTAGACAGGGGGTGGGAGATACGCAGTATTTT.

The chain combines TRBV29-1 with TRBJ2-7; D might be TRBD1 (5 bases). CDR1 and CDR2 from the germline V gene are SQVTM and ANQGSEA. V was trimmed by 4 bases and J by 3 bases, leaving 10 bases between them. The CDR3 loop spans 12 amino acids. CDR3 nucleotides: TGCAGCGTTGGTGACAGAAACTACGAGCAGTACTTC. Translation: CSVGDRNYEQYF.

The rearrangement links TRBV19 to TRBJ1-4; 8 nucleotides agree with TRBD1. Germline trimming cut 8 bases from V and 6 bases from J; bases unmatched to any gene: 5. CDR3 length: 13 amino acids. Per germline, CDR1 LNHDA and CDR2 SQIVND (reference sequence). The CDR3, as DNA: TGTGCCAGTGGACAGGGTATATATGAAAAACTGTTTTTT. Translated, it gives CASGQGIYEKLFF.

The J gene is TRBJ2-7, the V gene TRBV28; the D gene is possibly TRBD1 (5 bases). V lost 3 bases, J lost 5 bases, and 17 bases lay in between. CDR1 and CDR2 (germline): MDHEN, SYDVKM. CDR3 length: 15 amino acids. CDR3 region: CASSLTRVSGNEQYF. The CDR3 region has the DNA TGTGCCAGCAGTTTGACCAGGGTTTCTGGAAACGAGCAGTACTTC.

This chain connects TRBV7-2 to TRBJ2-7; 11 bases agree with TRBD1. CDR1 and CDR2 from the germline V gene are SGHTA and FQGNSA. The CDR3 covers 17 residues. J gave up 3 bases and V 2 bases, and 9 bases lay outside the gene matches. The CDR3 reads CASSLRGRDRGIYEQYF. As DNA, the CDR3 is TGTGCCAGCAGCTTAAGAGGAAGGGACAGGGGGATCTACGAGCAGTACTTC.

CDR3: CASSVGTGGYGYTF. The DNA of the CDR3 is TGTGCCAGCAGTGTTGGGACAGGGGGGTATGGCTACACCTTC. The chain uses TRBV9 and TRBJ1-2, with TRBD1 matching over 11 bases. The germline gives CDR1 SGDLS, CDR2 YYNGEE. V lost 5 bases, J lost 5 bases, and 5 bases stayed unmatched. The CDR3 has 14 amino acids.

The chain carries TRBV11-2 and TRBJ2-1; 10 nucleotides match TRBD2. Germline CDR1 and CDR2: SGHAT and FQNNGV. The CDR3 contains 16 residues. Trimming cost V 1 base and J 10 bases; bases outside gene matches: 10. The CDR3 reads CASSLAASGGLTEQFF. CDR3 nucleotide sequence: TGTGCCAGCAGCTTAGCGGCTAGCGGGGGCCTGACGGAGCAGTTCTTC.

The chain joins TRBV18 to TRBJ2-4; D gene uncertain. CDR3 length equals 15 residues. V gave up 4 bases and J gave up 0 bases, with 10 bases separating them. In germline, CDR1 is KGHSH, CDR2 LQKENI. In nucleotides, the CDR3 is TGTGCCAGCTCACAATCAGGATTAGCCAAAAACATTCAGTACTTC. As protein: CASSQSGLAKNIQYF.

This clone occurred a few times. This chain uses TRBV2 with TRBJ2-3; 8 bases match TRBD1. The CDR3 is 15 amino acids. In germline, CDR1 is SNHLY, CDR2 FYNNEI. V gave up 9 bases and J gave up 0 bases; unmatched junction bases: 8. In DNA form, the CDR3 reads TGTGCCAGTAGGTGGGACAGGCAAAGCACAGATACGCAGTATTTT. This encodes CASRWDRQSTDTQYF.

The chain combines TRBV29-1 with TRBJ1-2, with 12 bases aligning to TRBD1. This CDR3 has 18 residues. Germline trimming cut 6 bases from V and 6 bases from J; bases unmatched to any gene: 20. From germline, CDR1 is SQVTM and CDR2 ANQGSEA. CDR3 sequence reads: CSVVTPGQGALLRDGYTF. The CDR3, as DNA: TGCAGCGTCGTCACCCCGGGACAGGGGGCTCTACTTCGAGATGGCTACACCTTC.

The chain has TRBV9 and TRBJ1-3; D not resolved. Trimming took 2 bases from V and 4 from J, leaving 7 bases between them. There are 13 residues in the CDR3. In germline, CDR1 is SGDLS, CDR2 YYNGEE. The CDR3 loop is CASSVLLGNTIYF. The CDR3 region has the DNA TGTGCCAGCAGCGTCTTATTGGGAAACACCATATATTTT.

The gene calls are TRBV7-2 and TRBJ2-5; 8 nucleotides match TRBD1. J was trimmed by 3 bases and V by 5 bases; bases with no gene match: 8. CDR1 is SGHTA, CDR2 FQGNSA, per germline. The CDR3 is 15 residues long. The CDR3 region is CASSPAGTGEETQYF. The CDR3 bases are TGTGCCAGCAGCCCGGCGGGGACAGGAGAAGAGACCCAGTACTTC.

The chain has TRBV2 and TRBJ2-2; TRBD2 might be the D (6 bases). Trimming took 4 bases from V and 6 from J, leaving 12 bases between them. Germline assignment: CDR1 SNHLY and CDR2 FYNNEI. The CDR3 extends over 14 amino acids. This CDR3 reads CASSGLGQAGELFF. DNA of the CDR3: TGTGCCAGCAGTGGACTAGGCCAGGCCGGGGAGCTGTTTTTT.